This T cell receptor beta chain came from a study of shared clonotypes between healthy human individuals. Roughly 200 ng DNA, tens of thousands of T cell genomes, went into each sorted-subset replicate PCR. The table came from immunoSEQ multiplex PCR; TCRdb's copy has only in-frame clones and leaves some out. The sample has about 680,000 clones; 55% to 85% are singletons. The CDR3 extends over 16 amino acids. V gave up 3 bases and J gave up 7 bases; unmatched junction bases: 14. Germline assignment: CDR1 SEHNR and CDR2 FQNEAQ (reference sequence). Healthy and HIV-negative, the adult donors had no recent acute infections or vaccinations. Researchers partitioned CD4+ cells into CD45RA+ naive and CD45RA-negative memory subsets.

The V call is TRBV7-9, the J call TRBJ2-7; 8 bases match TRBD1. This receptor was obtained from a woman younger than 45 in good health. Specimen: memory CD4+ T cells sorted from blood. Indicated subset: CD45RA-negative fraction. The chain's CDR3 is CASSFVSTGQAAEQYF. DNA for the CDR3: TGTGCCAGCAGCTTCGTCTCCACGGGACAGGCCGCTGAGCAGTACTTC.